This TCR beta chain is from a study of T-cell reconstitution after alpha-beta-depleted transplantation in children. With regard to this clonotype: Its antigen is unidentified.

Germline V gene sequence: CDR1 SGHRS, CDR2 YFSETQ. The CDR3 has 15 residues. V lost 0 bases and J lost 3, with 13 bases in between. A TCRbeta library incorporating unique molecular identifiers was prepared. Each CDR3 protein is one row after TCRdb ran MiXCR on the PCR reads. The table lists about 980,000 distinct CDR3 sequences, around 30% of them singletons. Study outcomes and limitations: After one year, T-cell counts and TCRbeta diversity mostly came from new T cells. The origin of high day-60 TCRbeta diversity in some patients lay in surviving recipient T cells and thymic progenitors. After transplant, at about two months, alpha-beta T cells were reportedly derived from several hundred expanded graft clones.

The specimen was PBMCs, mostly from graft donor cells, collected 360 days after TCRalphabeta/CD19-depleted stem cell transplant. The chain combines TRBV5-1 with TRBJ2-7; D is unresolved. The TCR comes from a boy in the first two years of life who had a stem cell transplant for SCID, so the T cells may come from the graft donor. CDR3 nucleotides: TGCGCCAGCAGCTTGGGATATGCCAGTGGCTACGAGCAGTACTTC. As protein: CASSLGYASGYEQYF.